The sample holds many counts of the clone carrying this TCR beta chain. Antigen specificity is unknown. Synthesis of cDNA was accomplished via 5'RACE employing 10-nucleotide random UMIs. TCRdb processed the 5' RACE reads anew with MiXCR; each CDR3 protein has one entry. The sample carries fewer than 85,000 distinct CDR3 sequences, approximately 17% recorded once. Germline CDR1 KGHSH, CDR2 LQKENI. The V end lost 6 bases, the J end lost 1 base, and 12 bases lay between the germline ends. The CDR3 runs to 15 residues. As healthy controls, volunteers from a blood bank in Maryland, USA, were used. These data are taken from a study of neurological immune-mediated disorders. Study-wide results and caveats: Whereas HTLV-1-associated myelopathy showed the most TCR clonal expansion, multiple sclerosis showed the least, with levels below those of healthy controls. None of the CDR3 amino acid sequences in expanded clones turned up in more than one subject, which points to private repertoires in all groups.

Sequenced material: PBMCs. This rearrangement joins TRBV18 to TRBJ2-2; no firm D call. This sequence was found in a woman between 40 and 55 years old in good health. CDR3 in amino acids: CASSSPRQNTGELFF. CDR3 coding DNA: TGTGCCAGCTCTTCCCCGCGGCAGAACACCGGGGAGCTGTTTTTT.